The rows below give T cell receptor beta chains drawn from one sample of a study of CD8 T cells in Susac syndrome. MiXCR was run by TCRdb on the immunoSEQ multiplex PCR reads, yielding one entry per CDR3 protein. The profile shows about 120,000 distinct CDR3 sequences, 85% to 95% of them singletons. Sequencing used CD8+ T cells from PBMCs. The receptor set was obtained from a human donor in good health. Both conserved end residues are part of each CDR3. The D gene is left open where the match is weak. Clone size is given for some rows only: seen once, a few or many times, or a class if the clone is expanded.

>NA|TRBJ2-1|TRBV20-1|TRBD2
TGCAGTGCTAGGACTAGCGGGAGTCTTCGGAATGAGCAGTTCTTC
CSARTSGSLRNEQFF
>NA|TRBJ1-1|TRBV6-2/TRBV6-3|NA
TGTGCCAGCAGACCGACGGCACAGACGAGATGGGCTTTCTTT
CASRPTAQTRWAFF
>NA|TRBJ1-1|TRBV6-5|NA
TGTGCCAGTTGGGGGTTTTCTAACACTGAAGCTTTCTTT
CASWGFSNTEAFF
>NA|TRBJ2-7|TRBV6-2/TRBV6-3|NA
TGTGCCAGCATTGCCCCTGGTCGGCTTTCCTACGAGCAGTACTTC
CASIAPGRLSYEQYF
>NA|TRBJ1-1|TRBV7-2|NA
TGTGCCAGCAGCCGGCCCGTTGCGGGGGACACTGAAGCTTTCTTT
CASSRPVAGDTEAFF
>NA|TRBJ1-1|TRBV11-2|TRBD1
TGTGCCAGCACCCAAGGACAGGGAAACACTGAAGCTTTCTTT
CASTQGQGNTEAFF
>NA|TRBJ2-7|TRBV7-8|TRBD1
TGTGCCAGCAGCTTCGACAGGGCCTCCTACGAGCAGTACTTC
CASSFDRASYEQYF
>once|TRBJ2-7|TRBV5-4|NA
TGTGCCAGCAGCTTGGTGGGGGGCCCCTACGAGCAGTACTTC
CASSLVGGPYEQYF
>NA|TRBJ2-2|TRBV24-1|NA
TGTGCCACCAGTGATCCAGGGTCCGGGGAGCTGTTTTTT
CATSDPGSGELFF
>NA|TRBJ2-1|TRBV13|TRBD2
TGTGCCAGCAGCTCTGGGACTAGCGGGATGAATGAGCAGTTCTTC
CASSSGTSGMNEQFF
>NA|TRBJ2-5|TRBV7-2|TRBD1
TGTGCCAGCAGCTCTCCCGGACAGGGTCCGGGGGAGACCCAGTACTTC
CASSSPGQGPGETQYF
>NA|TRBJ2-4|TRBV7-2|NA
TGTGCCAGCAGCTTCCGGGGGTCCTCCTTAGCCAAAAACATTCAGTACTTC
CASSFRGSSLAKNIQYF
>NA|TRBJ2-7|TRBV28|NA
TGTGCCAGCCGACCGAGCTCCTACGAGCAGTACTTC
CASRPSSYEQYF
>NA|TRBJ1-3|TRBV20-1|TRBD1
TGCAGTGCTAGACAGACAGGGACGATCTCTGAAAACACCATATATTTT
CSARQTGTISENTIYF
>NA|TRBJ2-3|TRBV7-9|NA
TGTGCCAGCAGCCCGAAGGGTCCAGATACGCAGTATTTT
CASSPKGPDTQYF
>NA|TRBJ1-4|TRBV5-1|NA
TGCGCCAGCAGCTTAATCCAGGGCGGTGAAAAACTGTTTTTT
CASSLIQGGEKLFF
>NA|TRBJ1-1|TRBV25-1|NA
TGTGCCAGCAGTTCGCAACGAGGGTTCGGCACTGAAGCTTTCTTT
CASSSQRGFGTEAFF
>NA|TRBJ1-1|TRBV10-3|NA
TGTGCCATCAGTGAGTCCCGGGGGAGGAACACTGAAGCTTTCTTT
CAISESRGRNTEAFF
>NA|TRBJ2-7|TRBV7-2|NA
TGTGCCAGCAGCCTAACAGTTTACGAGCAGTACTTC
CASSLTVYEQYF
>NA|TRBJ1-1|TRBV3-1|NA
TGTGCCAGCAGCCAACAAGTAACTGAAGCTTTCTTT
CASSQQVTEAFF
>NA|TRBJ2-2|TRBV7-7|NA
TGTGCTAGCAGCCCGGACTCCACCGGGGAGCTGTTTTTT
CASSPDSTGELFF
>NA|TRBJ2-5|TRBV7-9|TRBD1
TGTGCCAGCAGCTCTCGGGACAGGGAATTGTCAGAGACCCAGTACTTC
CASSSRDRELSETQYF
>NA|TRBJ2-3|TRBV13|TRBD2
TGTGCCAGCAGCCCCCCAACTAGCGGGGGGCGGACAGATACGCAGTATTTT
CASSPPTSGGRTDTQYF
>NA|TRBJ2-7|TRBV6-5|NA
TGTGCCAGCAGGAAGTCCGACAGGCCTAGTTACGAGCAGTACTTC
CASRKSDRPSYEQYF
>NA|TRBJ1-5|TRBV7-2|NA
TGTGCCAGCAGCTTAGTCTGGGCAGCAGGCAATCAGCCCCAGCATTTT
CASSLVWAAGNQPQHF
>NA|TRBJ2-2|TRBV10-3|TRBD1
TGTGCCAGCCAAGGGACAGTAAACACCGGGGAGCTGTTTTTT
CASQGTVNTGELFF
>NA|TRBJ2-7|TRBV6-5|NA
TGTGCCAGCAGTTACTCGTGGTCCGAAAGGAGCTCCTACGAGCAGTACTTC
CASSYSWSERSSYEQYF
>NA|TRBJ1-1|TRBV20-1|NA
TGCAGTGCAGCACCAGAATCTGAAGCTTTCTTT
CSAAPESEAFF
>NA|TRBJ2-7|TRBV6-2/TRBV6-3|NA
TGTGCCAGCACTTTGATATACGAGCAGTACTTC
CASTLIYEQYF
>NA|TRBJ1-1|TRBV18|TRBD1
TGTGCCAGCTCACTTGGACAGGGGGGCGCTGTCGCCGAAGCTTTCTTT
CASSLGQGGAVAEAFF
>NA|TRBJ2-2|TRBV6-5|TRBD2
TGTGCCAGCAGGGGTGGGACTATAAACGGGGAGCTGTTTTTT
CASRGGTINGELFF
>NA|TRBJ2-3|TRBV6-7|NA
TGTGCCAGCAGTTACCGGACCCTCCACACAGATACGCAGTATTTT
CASSYRTLHTDTQYF
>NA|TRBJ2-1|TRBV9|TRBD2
TGTGCCAGCAGCGTAGCCAGTAGCGGGAGAAGAGCCTACAATGAGCAGTTCTTC
CASSVASSGRRAYNEQFF
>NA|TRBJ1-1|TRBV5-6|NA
TGTGCCAGCAGCTTGATGGGAGGGAACCTCATGAACACTGAAGCTTTCTTT
CASSLMGGNLMNTEAFF
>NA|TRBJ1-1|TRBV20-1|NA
TGCAGTGCTACAAGACGGGCGAACACTGAAGCTTTCTTT
CSATRRANTEAFF
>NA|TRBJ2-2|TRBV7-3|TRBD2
TGTGCCAGCAGCGCCCACCGTCCTAGCGGGGTGAACACCGGGGAGCTGTTTTTT
CASSAHRPSGVNTGELFF
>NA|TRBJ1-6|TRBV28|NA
TGTGCCAGCACCCAGGGACGGAGACCTAATTCACCCCTCCACTTT
CASTQGRRPNSPLHF
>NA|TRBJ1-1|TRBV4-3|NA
TGCGCCAGCAGCTTCCATCCGGGCAGGGGCACTGAAGCTTTCTTT
CASSFHPGRGTEAFF
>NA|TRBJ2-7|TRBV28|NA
TGTGCCAGCAGTTTACGGCAAGGGGGGCCCTACGAGCAGTACTTC
CASSLRQGGPYEQYF
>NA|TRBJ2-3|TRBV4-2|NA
TGTGCCAGCAGCCAAGTGTCTAGCACAGATACGCAGTATTTT
CASSQVSSTDTQYF
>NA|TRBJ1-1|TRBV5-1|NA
TGCGCCAGCAGCTGGAACAGGGAGGTGACTGAAGCTTTCTTT
CASSWNREVTEAFF
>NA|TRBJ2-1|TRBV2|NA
TGTGCCAGCAGTGAAGTGGCAGGCGGGAATGAGCAGTTCTTC
CASSEVAGGNEQFF
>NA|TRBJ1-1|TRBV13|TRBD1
TGTGCCGGAAGGACAGGGAACACTGAAGCTTTCTTT
CAGRTGNTEAFF
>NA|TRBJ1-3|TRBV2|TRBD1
TGTGCCAGCAGGAAATCGACAGGGGGAAACACCATATATTTT
CASRKSTGGNTIYF
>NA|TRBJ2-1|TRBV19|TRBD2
TGTGCCAGTAGCCCCAGCGGGGGCAACTACAATGAGCAGTTCTTC
CASSPSGGNYNEQFF
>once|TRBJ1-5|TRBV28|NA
TGTGCCAGCAGTTCTGAACAGGGTCGGGGGGCCCAGCATTTT
CASSSEQGRGAQHF
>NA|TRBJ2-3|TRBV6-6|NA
TGTGCCAGCAGCGGGGCGTCAGGAGATACGCAGTATTTT
CASSGASGDTQYF
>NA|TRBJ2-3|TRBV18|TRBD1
TGTGCCAGCTCACCACCGACAGGGGGAGATACGCAGTATTTT
CASSPPTGGDTQYF
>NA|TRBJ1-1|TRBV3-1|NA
TGTGCCAGCAGCCAAATAAAATCGGCGGCGCATCAACCCCAAGCTTTCTTT
CASSQIKSAAHQPQAFF
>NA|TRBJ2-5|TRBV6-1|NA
TGTGCCAGCTCGCTGAATGAGGGGACCCAGTACTTC
CASSLNEGTQYF
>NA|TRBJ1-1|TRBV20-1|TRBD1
TGCAGTGCACGACCGGGACAGGGTCGCCCAAACACTGAAGCTTTCTTT
CSARPGQGRPNTEAFF
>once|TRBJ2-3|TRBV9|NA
TGTGCCGGGTCAATGGCGAGCACAGATACGCAGTATTTT
CAGSMASTDTQYF